These T cell receptor beta chains were read from a single sample in a study of tumor and adjacent non-tumor tissue in lung cancer. One entry per CDR3 protein, called by TCRdb with MiXCR from the multiplex PCR reads. The sample yields 81,000 or so distinct CDR3 sequences, roughly 80% seen once. Sequenced input: distant non-tumor lung tissue. These receptors were collected from a man aged 60-69 years with non-small cell lung cancer. Both conserved end residues are part of each CDR3. Only some rows state a clone size, as once, few, many or a class for expanded clones.

abundance: .; v_gene: TRBV11-3; j_gene: TRBJ2-6; CDR3aa: CAIGSEANVLTF
abundance: .; v_gene: TRBV11-1; j_gene: TRBJ2-2; CDR3aa: CVSSHPGMGTVELFF
abundance: .; v_gene: TRBV6-1; j_gene: TRBJ2-1; CDR3aa: CASSKRDRQMMIEQFF
abundance: few; v_gene: TRBV11-2; j_gene: TRBJ1-1; CDR3aa: CASSPERLNTEAFF
abundance: .; v_gene: TRBV20-1; j_gene: .; CDR3aa: CSPRLALASETQYF
abundance: .; v_gene: TRBV20-1; j_gene: TRBJ2-1; CDR3aa: CSGVRGGIYNQQFF
abundance: .; v_gene: TRBV11-2; j_gene: TRBJ2-6; CDR3aa: CACSLVPKDRPSRANVLTF
abundance: .; v_gene: TRBV6-1; j_gene: TRBJ2-2; CDR3aa: CASSAGTSANTGELYF
abundance: .; v_gene: TRBV6-2/TRBV6-3; j_gene: TRBJ2-2; CDR3aa: CASSYLSIPGELFF
abundance: .; v_gene: TRBV11-3; j_gene: TRBJ2-7; CDR3aa: CASSFLTPTLAYEQYF
abundance: .; v_gene: TRBV4-2; j_gene: TRBJ2-6; CDR3aa: CASSQDLSYGANVLTF
abundance: .; v_gene: TRBV11-2; j_gene: TRBJ2-5; CDR3aa: CASSSRWEETQYF
abundance: .; v_gene: TRBV11-2; j_gene: TRBJ2-5; CDR3aa: CASSSGQDLKTQYF
abundance: .; v_gene: TRBV6-5; j_gene: TRBJ1-5; CDR3aa: CASNYLQGSNQPQHF
abundance: .; v_gene: TRBV6-2/TRBV6-3; j_gene: TRBJ2-2; CDR3aa: CVSSYSGLSTGELFF
abundance: once; v_gene: TRBV7-3; j_gene: TRBJ2-3; CDR3aa: CASSLRTSDTQYF
abundance: .; v_gene: TRBV11-3; j_gene: TRBJ2-2; CDR3aa: CASSSRGAGGYRAGQLFF
abundance: .; v_gene: TRBV5-1; j_gene: TRBJ2-5; CDR3aa: CASMPNNGTRETQYF
abundance: .; v_gene: TRBV5-4; j_gene: TRBJ2-3; CDR3aa: CARSLRPSGSSDMQYF
abundance: .; v_gene: TRBV11-3; j_gene: TRBJ2-3; CDR3aa: CASNFQEPDTQYF
abundance: .; v_gene: TRBV4-2; j_gene: TRBJ2-2; CDR3aa: CTSSQMRVDGELFF
abundance: once; v_gene: TRBV10-2; j_gene: TRBJ2-3; CDR3aa: CVSATNRWTCGSRGSDTQYF
abundance: .; v_gene: TRBV6-5; j_gene: TRBJ2-6; CDR3aa: CAISYSEGVEANVLTF
abundance: .; v_gene: TRBV11-2; j_gene: TRBJ1-1; CDR3aa: CASSLTGGTETFF
abundance: .; v_gene: TRBV11-3; j_gene: TRBJ2-3; CDR3aa: CASSLDPLEVGSRTDTEYF
abundance: .; v_gene: TRBV24-1; j_gene: TRBJ2-1; CDR3aa: CAISDRGTGRDDEQFF
abundance: .; v_gene: TRBV11-2; j_gene: TRBJ2-7; CDR3aa: CASSLNLLIEQYF
abundance: .; v_gene: TRBV20-1; j_gene: TRBJ2-2; CDR3aa: CSAPQEMNTGELFF
abundance: many; v_gene: TRBV5-6; j_gene: TRBJ2-1; CDR3aa: CASSLAGTSNEQFF
abundance: .; v_gene: TRBV6-2/TRBV6-3; j_gene: TRBJ2-1; CDR3aa: CASGYSAGGPGEQFF
abundance: .; v_gene: TRBV20-1; j_gene: TRBJ2-1; CDR3aa: CSTRGPTYNEQFF
abundance: .; v_gene: TRBV2; j_gene: TRBJ2-7; CDR3aa: CASSEPRKLYF
abundance: many; v_gene: TRBV20-1; j_gene: TRBJ2-3; CDR3aa: CSSTTPGLADSGLTDTQYF
abundance: .; v_gene: TRBV6-1; j_gene: TRBJ1-2; CDR3aa: CASSEGSGSSSSYGYTF
abundance: many; v_gene: TRBV12-3/TRBV12-4; j_gene: TRBJ2-1; CDR3aa: CASSYPSGRAVYEQFF
abundance: .; v_gene: TRBV14; j_gene: TRBJ1-2; CDR3aa: CASNLGATGWDGYTF
abundance: .; v_gene: TRBV6-5; j_gene: TRBJ2-6; CDR3aa: CASSLAGASSWANVLTF
abundance: .; v_gene: TRBV11-2; j_gene: TRBJ1-1; CDR3aa: CTSSLRWDTEAFF
abundance: .; v_gene: TRBV11-2; j_gene: TRBJ2-5; CDR3aa: CASNLNRGQHETQYF
abundance: .; v_gene: TRBV20-1; j_gene: TRBJ1-5; CDR3aa: CSAKSAGVDHPQLF
abundance: .; v_gene: TRBV6-5; j_gene: TRBJ1-5; CDR3aa: CASIYTGQGSHPQHF
abundance: .; v_gene: TRBV11-1; j_gene: TRBJ2-7; CDR3aa: CASNSPDSGSYEQYF
abundance: many; v_gene: TRBV4-1; j_gene: TRBJ2-5; CDR3aa: CASSPDSEGQTQYF
abundance: once; v_gene: TRBV28; j_gene: TRBJ2-1; CDR3aa: CASNPLAGGFRGYNKQFF
abundance: once; v_gene: TRBV7-2; j_gene: TRBJ2-7; CDR3aa: CASSLGGDISYEQYF
abundance: .; v_gene: TRBV20-1; j_gene: TRBJ2-7; CDR3aa: CNASWGTYYEQNF
abundance: .; v_gene: TRBV11-2; j_gene: TRBJ2-5; CDR3aa: CISNSTGEETQYF
abundance: .; v_gene: TRBV29-1; j_gene: TRBJ2-6; CDR3aa: CNLEDYRSNPHSGANVLTF
abundance: .; v_gene: TRBV2; j_gene: TRBJ2-5; CDR3aa: CASSEGRGGLETQYF
abundance: many; v_gene: TRBV7-9; j_gene: TRBJ2-7; CDR3aa: CASSDGFYEQYF
abundance: .; v_gene: TRBV4-2; j_gene: TRBJ1-1; CDR3aa: CASSQVVQLENTEALF
abundance: .; v_gene: TRBV11-2; j_gene: TRBJ2-3; CDR3aa: CTSSLFLAVADTQYF
abundance: .; v_gene: TRBV5-1; j_gene: TRBJ1-1; CDR3aa: CASSLARVGSGNTEAFF
abundance: .; v_gene: TRBV28; j_gene: TRBJ2-1; CDR3aa: CASNVPGQGVEQFF
abundance: medium-sized; v_gene: TRBV11-2; j_gene: TRBJ2-2; CDR3aa: CASSRDRGAGELFF
abundance: .; v_gene: TRBV4-2; j_gene: TRBJ2-7; CDR3aa: CASSQDLWEAPREQYF
abundance: .; v_gene: TRBV20-1; j_gene: TRBJ2-7; CDR3aa: CSGRVAGGPDEQYF